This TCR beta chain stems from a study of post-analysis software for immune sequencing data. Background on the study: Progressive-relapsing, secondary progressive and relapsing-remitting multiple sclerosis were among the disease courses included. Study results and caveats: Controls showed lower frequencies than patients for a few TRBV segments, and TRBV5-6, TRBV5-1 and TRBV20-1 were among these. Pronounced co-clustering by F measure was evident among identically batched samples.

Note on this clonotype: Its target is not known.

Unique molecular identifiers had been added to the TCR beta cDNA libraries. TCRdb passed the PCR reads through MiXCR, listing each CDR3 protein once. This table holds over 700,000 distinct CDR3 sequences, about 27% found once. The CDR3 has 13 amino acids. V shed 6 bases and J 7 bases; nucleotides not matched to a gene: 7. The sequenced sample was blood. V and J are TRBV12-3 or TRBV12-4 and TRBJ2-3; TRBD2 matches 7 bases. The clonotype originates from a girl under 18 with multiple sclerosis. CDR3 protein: CASSMTSTNTQYF. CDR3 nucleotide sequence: TGTGCCAGCAGCATGACTAGCACGAATACGCAGTATTTT.